Listed below are T cell receptor beta chains from one sample, sequenced in a study of T cells in localized non-small cell lung cancer. The protocol was immunoSEQ multiplex PCR, while the TCRdb copy is restricted to in-frame clones and leaves out a portion. The repertoire includes 13,000 or so clones, 28% of them detected once, and roughly 7.2% sits in the top ten. The material sequenced was lung tumor tissue, taken before any cancer treatment. These receptors were collected from a female donor of 60 years or more with stage I lung adenocarcinoma. Each CDR3 is given with its conserved first and last residue. A D gene is named only where the DNA matches it firmly. Size tells how often a clone was seen (once, few, many) or the class of an expanded clone, and some rows leave it out.

TRBJ1-1 | 14 | - | TRBV11-3 | - | CASSSNIRRTEAFF | TGTGCCAGCAGCTCAAACATAAGGAGGACTGAAGCTTTCTTT
TRBJ1-4 | 14 | - | TRBV18 | - | CASSPRRINEKLFF | TGTGCCAGCTCACCAAGGCGTATTAATGAAAAACTGTTTTTT
TRBJ1-2 | 12 | - | TRBV25-1 | - | CASRGSGYGYTF | TGTGCCAGCAGAGGGTCCGGCTATGGCTACACCTTC
TRBJ1-1 | 12 | few | TRBV6-8 | - | CASRDPGREAFF | TGTGCCAGCAGGGATCCGGGCCGTGAAGCTTTCTTT
TRBJ2-1 | 16 | many | TRBV11-3 | TRBD1 | CASSSRQGENYNEQFF | TGTGCCAGCAGCTCTCGACAGGGGGAGAACTACAATGAGCAGTTCTTC
TRBJ1-1 | 13 | - | TRBV19 | - | CVSSLGWTVEAFF | TGTGTCAGTAGCCTGGGCTGGACAGTTGAAGCTTTTTTT
TRBJ1-5 | 13 | - | TRBV30 | - | CAWGTRGRQPQHF | TGTGCCTGGGGAACAAGGGGCCGACAGCCCCAGCATTTT
TRBJ2-5 | 14 | many | TRBV6-8 | - | CASTDWGAGETQYF | TGTGCCAGCACCGACTGGGGGGCTGGGGAGACCCAGTACTTC
TRBJ2-5 | 13 | - | TRBV29-1 | TRBD1 | CSVRDSIQETQYF | TGCAGCGTCCGGGACAGTATCCAAGAGACCCAGTACTTC
TRBJ1-6 | 14 | - | TRBV15 | - | CATSRGGYNSPLHF | TGTGCCACCAGCAGGGGAGGTTATAATTCACCCCTCCACTTT
TRBJ1-3 | 19 | many | TRBV11-3 | TRBD1 | CASSLPARDRGISGNTIYF | TGTGCCAGCAGCTTACCGGCAAGGGACAGGGGGATCTCTGGAAACACCATATATTTT
TRBJ1-3 | 14 | - | TRBV28 | - | CASSPTSSGNTIYF | TGTGCCAGCAGTCCGACAAGCTCTGGAAACACCATATATTTT